This TCR beta chain was recovered during a study of T cells in localized non-small cell lung cancer. Study conclusions and caveats: Among the tissues sampled, uninvolved adjacent lung had the highest T cell clonality, above tumor. Higher blood T cell density tracked longer overall survival.

Here immunoSEQ multiplex PCR was the method, and the copy in TCRdb shows in-frame clones only, minus some. This repertoire shows just over 70,000 clones, roughly nine tenths found once; its top ten account for less than 25%. Comment on this clone: The antigen remains unidentified.

This CDR3 spans 16 amino acids. Germline assignment: CDR1 SGDLS and CDR2 YYNGEE. Germline trimming cut 3 bases from V and 2 bases from J; bases unmatched to any gene: 3. This rearrangement joins TRBV9 to TRBJ2-3; 13 nucleotides match TRBD2. The input for sequencing was peripheral blood, taken before any cancer treatment. This sequence originates from a male donor older than 55 with stage III squamous cell lung carcinoma. CDR3 in amino acids: CASSGTSGGVTDTQYF. The CDR3 DNA is TGTGCCAGCAGCGGAACTAGCGGGGGGGTCACAGATACGCAGTATTTT.